Listed below are T cell receptor beta chains from one sample, sequenced in a study of monozygotic twins with inflammatory bowel disease. TCRdb re-analyzed the 5' RACE reads; it lists each CDR3 protein once, without DNA. Found here are 150,000 to 200,000 distinct CDR3 sequences; the top ten clones hold around 7%. Sequenced input: blood. The receptors stem from a human donor with ulcerative colitis or Crohn's disease, or a healthy co-twin of an affected twin (not recorded which). Both conserved end residues are part of each CDR3. The order of the fields is V gene, J gene, CDR3 protein.

>TRBV10-3|TRBJ2-3
CAISGSDTQYF
>TRBV7-2|TRBJ2-1
CASSFLSAGAEQFF
>TRBV29-1|TRBJ2-1
CSVPRLAGGSNEQFF
>TRBV29-1|TRBJ2-5
CSVLISPSGMETQYF
>TRBV5-5|TRBJ2-1
CASSLGGITYNEQFF
>TRBV19|TRBJ2-1
CASSKQGSYNEQFF
>TRBV2|TRBJ2-7
CASSEVGGRYEQYF
>TRBV20-1|TRBJ1-1
CSASLPVTNTEAFF
>TRBV18|TRBJ2-7
CASSPQGSYEQYF
>TRBV29-1|TRBJ2-5
CSVVSWPKNQETQYF
>TRBV6-5|TRBJ1-4
CASSYSLGRPSNEKLFF
>TRBV7-2|TRBJ2-1
CASSTRRGLAGYNEQFF
>TRBV6-5|TRBJ1-1
CASSQTGNTEAFF
>TRBV28|TRBJ2-7
CASTGTLPYVQYF
>TRBV13|TRBJ2-1
CASSPDSGRAHNEQFF
>TRBV12-5|TRBJ1-1
CASGLDLVSEAFF
>TRBV20-1|TRBJ2-1
CSLRAGGGGSYNEQFF
>TRBV5-6|TRBJ2-7
CASSTRNEQYF
>TRBV5-1|TRBJ2-1
CASSLGWLDSEQFF
>TRBV27|TRBJ1-2
CASSFTQEARYGYTF
>TRBV3-1|TRBJ2-3
CASSQRTGSTDTQYF
>TRBV14|TRBJ1-3
CASSRTGVEPGNTIYF
>TRBV24-1|TRBJ2-5
CATSDLMGVKETQYF
>TRBV6-1|TRBJ1-5
CASSERTAPSIDSNQPQHF
>TRBV27|TRBJ2-2
CASSFLARGGTGELFF
>TRBV5-6|TRBJ2-1
CASSLRVGVKYNEQFF
>TRBV28|TRBJ1-5
CASSLEPGQVNRDQPQHF
>TRBV6-1|TRBJ1-3
CANPRDRVIGGNTIYF
>TRBV5-6|TRBJ2-1
CASSLASGLEQFF
>TRBV7-2|TRBJ2-4
CASTILGLAKNIQYF
>TRBV11-2|TRBJ2-5
CASSSGPVYRQETQYF
>TRBV3-1|TRBJ2-1
CASRGGNNEQFF
>TRBV6-5|TRBJ1-1
CASSLTGGEAFF
>TRBV20-1|TRBJ2-1
CSARTSGGKNEQFF
>TRBV4-1|TRBJ2-7
CASSHPGRSYEQYF
>TRBV5-5|TRBJ2-7
CASSLAGTEYEQYF
>TRBV7-2|TRBJ2-5
CASSSQRGQETQYF
>TRBV5-1|TRBJ2-7
CASSKGTSGAYEQYF
>TRBV20-1|TRBJ1-5
CSARVGDSNQPQHF
>TRBV12-3/TRBV12-4|TRBJ2-7
CASTTGGSYEQYF
>TRBV29-1|TRBJ2-7
CSVRGTSGPSHEQYF
>TRBV3-1|TRBJ2-6
CASSRGQGEATGANVLTF
>TRBV20-1|TRBJ1-1
CSAREGAANTEAFF